Each of the 26 T cell receptor beta chains below was sequenced from the same sample in a study of radiotherapy plus CTLA-4 blockade in lung cancer. Generated by immunoSEQ multiplex PCR, the TCRdb table keeps only in-frame clones and is missing some. This sample has tens of thousands of clones, with around 77% found just once. The specimen comprised peripheral blood, sampled from a patient treated with radiotherapy plus ipilimumab. The origin of the receptors is a human donor with non-small cell lung cancer whose response to radiotherapy plus ipilimumab could not be evaluated. Some clones in this sample may be carry-over from other donors' samples.

In this sample, this clone turned up a few times. The chain combines TRBV6-5 with TRBJ2-2, with 7 bases matching TRBD2. The V and J ends lost 5 bases and 4 bases, in that order; junction bases with no gene match: 1. There are 13 residues in the CDR3. Per germline, CDR1 MNHEY and CDR2 SVGAGI. CDR3 DNA sequence: TGTGCCAGCAGTAGGACTAGCACCGGGGAGCTGTTTTTT. As protein: CASSRTSTGELFF.

This chain links TRBV7-9 with TRBJ1-3, with D possibly being TRBD1 (5 bases). V lost 5 bases and J lost 1, with 9 bases in between. Germline CDR1 is SEHNR and CDR2 is FQNEAQ (reference sequence). This CDR3 has 14 amino acids. The CDR3 sequence is CASSPAGSGNTIYF. CDR3 DNA sequence: TGTGCCAGCAGCCCAGCAGGGTCTGGAAACACCATATATTTT.

The rearrangement joins TRBV5-1 to TRBJ2-5; TRBD2 might be the D (5 bases). Germline CDR1 and CDR2: SGHRS and YFSETQ. The CDR3 contains 14 residues. V shed 0 bases and J shed 6 bases, with 12 bases lying between them. The CDR3 spells CASSLVLGSQTQYF. CDR3 DNA: TGCGCCAGCAGCTTGGTCTTGGGGAGTCAGACCCAGTACTTC. Complete variable domain (other parts from reference TRBV5-1 and TRBJ2-5): KAGVTQTPRYLIKTRGQQVTLSCSPISGHRSVSWYQQTPGQGLQFLFEYFSETQRNKGNFPGRFSGRQFSNSRSEMNVSTLELGDSALYLCASSLVLGSQTQYFGPGTRLLVL.

This chain uses TRBV5-1 with TRBJ2-2; a weak D match, TRBD2 (5 bases). V lost 0 bases, J lost 5 bases, and 8 bases lay in between. The CDR3 length is 14 residues. Germline V gene data show CDR1 as SGHRS and CDR2 as YFSETQ. The CDR3 region has the DNA TGCGCCAGCAGCTTGGATCCGGGGACCGGGGAGCTGTTTTTT. It is translated as CASSLDPGTGELFF.

The sample holds many counts of this clone. V usage is TRBV6-6 and J usage is TRBJ2-1; tentative D call: TRBD1 (5 bases). The germline V gene encodes CDR1 MNHNY and CDR2 SVGAGI (reference sequence). V was trimmed by 2 bases and J by 7 bases, leaving 9 bases between them. This CDR3 comprises 13 residues. CDR3 in DNA: TGTGCCAGCAGTTACGGGGCAGGGAATGAGCAGTTCTTC. Its protein is CASSYGAGNEQFF.

This clone was detected only once. The DNA for the CDR3 is TGTGCCAGCAGCTGGGGACAGGAGAACACTGAAGCTTTCTTT. The encoded protein is CASSWGQENTEAFF. V and J are TRBV5-6 and TRBJ1-1, with 8 bases that match TRBD1. The CDR3 loop spans 14 amino acids. Germline values: CDR1 SGHDT, CDR2 YYEEEE. The trim removed 3 bases at V and 1 base at J, leaving 2 bases unmatched.

The gene calls are TRBV2 and TRBJ2-5; 8 nucleotides agree with TRBD1. Looked up from germline, CDR1 is SNHLY and CDR2 is FYNNEI. V dropped 7 bases and J dropped 1; count of bases not matched to a gene: 5. CDR3 length equals 14 residues. This chain's CDR3 is CASKTDRAQETQYF. Written as DNA, the CDR3 is TGTGCCAGCAAAACGGACAGGGCCCAAGAGACCCAGTACTTC.

The rearrangement uses TRBV29-1 and TRBJ1-1, with D perhaps matching TRBD1 (5 bases). V was clipped by 3 bases and J by 3 bases, with 11 bases between them. Germline V gives CDR1 SQVTM, CDR2 ANQGSEA. The CDR3 runs to 13 residues. The DNA of the CDR3 is TGCAGCGTTGATTGGGGGGTCCACACTGAAGCTTTCTTT. Translating gives CSVDWGVHTEAFF. Variable domain in full (rest from reference TRBV29-1 and TRBJ1-1): SAVISQKPSRDICQRGTSLTIQCQVDSQVTMMFWYRQQPGQSLTLIATANQGSEATYESGFVIDKFPISRPNLTFSTLTVSNMSPEDSSIYLCSVDWGVHTEAFFGQGTRLTVV.

The chain combines TRBV29-1 with TRBJ2-7; 8 bases align to TRBD1. The end of the DNA fits TRBJ2-1 better, so the J call may be wrong. This CDR3 region has 14 residues. The germline V gene encodes CDR1 SQVTM and CDR2 ANQGSEA. The CDR3 DNA sequence: TGCAGCGCCGCAGGGGGCCGATCCTACAATGAGCAGTTCTTC. It yields the protein CSAAGGRSYNEQFF.

This sequence joins TRBV11-1 and TRBJ2-1, with D tentatively TRBD1 (6 bases). The germline V gene has CDR1 SGHAT and CDR2 FQDESV (reference sequence). The ends were cut back, 10 bases at V and 0 bases at J, with 13 bases in the middle. The CDR3 extends over 14 amino acids. The CDR3 DNA reads TGTGCCACAAGCAGGGGAAGCTCCTACAATGAGCAGTTCTTC. It encodes CATSRGSSYNEQFF.

The rearrangement joins TRBV5-1 to TRBJ1-1; the D gene is possibly TRBD1 (6 bases). This CDR3 region has 15 residues. Germline CDR1 is SGHRS and CDR2 is YFSETQ. Trimming removed 0 bases at V and 3 bases at J, with 12 bases between. The CDR3 bases are TGCGCCAGCAGCTTGGCAAGGACAGAGTACACTGAAGCTTTCTTT. This codes for CASSLARTEYTEAFF. Complete variable domain (other parts from reference TRBV5-1 and TRBJ1-1): KAGVTQTPRYLIKTRGQQVTLSCSPISGHRSVSWYQQTPGQGLQFLFEYFSETQRNKGNFPGRFSGRQFSNSRSEMNVSTLELGDSALYLCASSLARTEYTEAFFGQGTRLTVV.

The chain carries TRBV10-1 and TRBJ2-5; the D gene is possibly TRBD1 (5 bases). The J call may be faulty, since TRBJ2-7 better matches the DNA end. This CDR3 comprises 12 residues. Germline values: CDR1 WNHNN, CDR2 SYGVQD (reference sequence). The CDR3 region has the DNA TGCGCCAGCAGTGAAGGGGAATACGAGCAGTACTTC. It is translated as CASSEGEYEQYF.

This clone was recorded only once. The genes are TRBV6-5 and TRBJ1-4, with D uncertain. V was trimmed by 0 bases and J by 0 bases, leaving 8 bases between them. From germline, CDR1 is MNHEY and CDR2 SVGAGI. The CDR3 contains 16 residues. This CDR3 reads CASSYSPVPTNEKLFF. The CDR3 bases are TGTGCCAGCAGTTACTCGCCAGTTCCAACTAATGAAAAACTGTTTTTT.

The chain is built from TRBV5-1 and TRBJ2-3; 9 bases line up with TRBD1. This CDR3 contains 15 residues. Germline CDR1 SGHRS, CDR2 YFSETQ. Trimming at V came to 1 base and at J to 4 bases, leaving 4 bases not matched to a gene. The CDR3 sequence is CASSLRDRESDTQYF. For the CDR3, the DNA is TGCGCCAGCAGCTTGCGGGACAGGGAATCAGATACGCAGTATTTT.

The rearrangement uses TRBV18 and TRBJ1-2, with D hard to call. This CDR3 region has 12 residues. The germline CDR1 and CDR2 sequences are KGHSH and LQKENI. The V and J ends lost 5 bases and 10 bases respectively, with 14 bases between them. CDR3 sequence: CASSTGPGDYTF. The CDR3 DNA is TGTGCCAGCTCAACTGGGCCTGGTGACTACACCTTC.

The rearrangement joins TRBV29-1 to TRBJ2-3; TRBD2 is a possible D gene (5 bases). V shed 4 bases and J shed 2 bases, with 10 bases lying between them. Germline lookup yields CDR1 SQVTM and CDR2 ANQGSEA. The CDR3 contains 13 residues. CDR3 amino acids: CSVGEGFTDTQYF. CDR3 coding DNA: TGCAGCGTTGGCGAGGGTTTCACAGATACGCAGTATTTT.

The V gene is TRBV19, the J gene TRBJ1-6; no definite D call. Germline assignment: CDR1 LNHDA and CDR2 SQIVND (reference sequence). V gave up 8 bases and J gave up 9 bases, with 14 bases separating them. The CDR3 contains 13 residues. The CDR3 region has the DNA TGTGCCAGTGGAGGTTTTGGGCCTTCACCCCTCCACTTT. Its protein product is CASGGFGPSPLHF. The full variable domain, its missing parts supplied by reference TRBV19 and TRBJ1-6, is DGGITQSPKYLFRKEGQNVTLSCEQNLNHDAMYWYRQDPGQGLRLIYYSQIVNDFQKGDIAEGYSVSREKKESFPLTVTSAQKNPTAFYLCASGGFGPSPLHFGNGTRLTVT.

V gene TRBV6-1 combines with J gene TRBJ1-1; 7 bases align to TRBD1. The germline CDR1 and CDR2 sequences are MNHNS and SASEGT. Trimming cost V 6 bases and J 3 bases; bases outside gene matches: 1. This CDR3 region has 12 residues. In DNA, the CDR3 is TGTGCCAGCAGGGGGACAGACACTGAAGCTTTCTTT. Encoded protein: CASRGTDTEAFF.

J is TRBJ2-5 and V is TRBV20-1; 7 nucleotides line up with TRBD1. J gave up 9 bases and V 5 bases, and 3 bases lay outside the gene matches. This CDR3 spans 10 amino acids. Germline V gene sequence: CDR1 DFQATT, CDR2 SNEGSKA (reference sequence). The CDR3 DNA is TGCAGTGCTTATCAGGGGGCCCAGTACTTC. It is translated as CSAYQGAQYF.

The rearrangement links TRBV29-1 to TRBJ1-5, with TRBD1 identical over 7 bases. Germline-derived CDR1 and CDR2 are SQVTM and ANQGSEA. After removal of 5 bases from V and 1 base from J, the junction contained 2 bases not matched to a gene. CDR3 length equals 13 residues. The CDR3 spells CSVRRGSNQPQHF. For the CDR3, the DNA is TGCAGCGTTCGCAGGGGGAGCAATCAGCCCCAGCATTTT.

The chain uses TRBV5-1 and TRBJ2-3; possible D gene TRBD2, 5 bases. Germline CDR1 SGHRS, CDR2 YFSETQ. Trimming pared 3 bases from V and 4 bases from J, leaving 9 bases between. The CDR3 covers 13 residues. CDR3 in DNA: TGCGCCAGCAGCTCCGGGGTCCCAGATACGCAGTATTTT. Residues: CASSSGVPDTQYF.

This clone was recorded once. The chain joins TRBV6-5 to TRBJ2-1; possible D gene TRBD2, 6 bases. From germline, CDR1 is MNHEY and CDR2 SVGAGI. Trimming took off 0 bases at V and 4 bases at J, with 13 bases between the two ends. CDR3 size: 16 residues. This CDR3 is CASSYSASVYYNEQFF. The CDR3 DNA follows: TGTGCCAGCAGTTACTCCGCTAGCGTTTATTACAATGAGCAGTTCTTC.

V and J are TRBV5-1 and TRBJ2-7; 7 bases match TRBD1. CDR1 is SGHRS and CDR2 is YFSETQ in the germline V gene. The CDR3 consists of 18 residues. The junction had 24 bases not matched to a gene; V was cut back by 3 bases and J by 9 bases. CDR3: CASSSGQSGQPLRARQYF. The DNA of the CDR3 is TGCGCCAGCAGCTCGGGACAGTCCGGACAGCCCCTCAGAGCCAGGCAGTACTTC.

This clone was counted a few times. V and J are TRBV9 and TRBJ1-5; D call uncertain. V lost 2 bases and J 0 bases, leaving 9 bases between the germline ends. Germline V CDR1 and CDR2: SGDLS, YYNGEE. CDR3 length: 15 residues. The DNA of the CDR3 is TGTGCCAGCAGCGTTGGAGAGTATAGCAATCAGCCCCAGCATTTT. It encodes CASSVGEYSNQPQHF.

The chain carries TRBV19 and TRBJ1-3; D is uncertain. V was pared by 2 bases and J by 0 bases, with 14 bases between. This CDR3 spans 17 amino acids. Germline values: CDR1 LNHDA, CDR2 SQIVND (reference sequence). The CDR3 region is CASSILSTGSSGNTIYF. The CDR3 nucleotides are TGTGCCAGTAGTATACTTTCTACTGGGAGCTCTGGAAACACCATATATTTT. Full variable domain (remainder filled in from reference TRBV19 and TRBJ1-3): DGGITQSPKYLFRKEGQNVTLSCEQNLNHDAMYWYRQDPGQGLRLIYYSQIVNDFQKGDIAEGYSVSREKKESFPLTVTSAQKNPTAFYLCASSILSTGSSGNTIYFGEGSWLTVV.

The chain joins TRBV5-1 to TRBJ1-1, with 10 bases matching TRBD1. The V gene end was trimmed by 4 bases and the J gene end by 10 bases; junction bases not matched to a gene: 10. The germline V gene encodes CDR1 SGHRS and CDR2 YFSETQ. The CDR3 extends over 14 amino acids. In DNA, the CDR3 is TGCGCCAGCAGCGTCGACCCGGGACAGGGGAGAGCTTTCTTT. This gives the protein CASSVDPGQGRAFF. The full variable domain, its missing parts supplied by reference TRBV5-1 and TRBJ1-1, is KAGVTQTPRYLIKTRGQQVTLSCSPISGHRSVSWYQQTPGQGLQFLFEYFSETQRNKGNFPGRFSGRQFSNSRSEMNVSTLELGDSALYLCASSVDPGQGRAFFGQGTRLTVV.